This paragraph covers one T cell receptor (beta chain) sequence. Its antigen is still unknown. The V gene lost 1 base and the J gene lost 0 bases, with 7 bases spanning the gap. There are 15 residues in the CDR3. From germline, CDR1 is LNHDA and CDR2 SQIVND (reference sequence). This entry is derived from a study of cytomegalovirus exposure and HLA in healthy donors. Vbeta (60) and Jbeta (13) primers were used in the PCR. Sequenced by immunoSEQ multiplex PCR; TCRdb stores in-frame clones only, minus some. The table records roughly 80,000 clones, around two thirds of them present only once. In nominal health when sampled, donors likely had unrecorded immune exposures nonetheless. Study findings and constraints: HLA allele associations emerged for about 16,000 TCR beta sequences in a later analysis, at 0.05 false discovery rate.

Sequenced sample: PBMCs. This chain links TRBV19 with TRBJ1-3; D not resolved. This clonotype was sampled from a woman in her forties or fifties in good health and CMV-seropositive. This chain's CDR3 is CASSIGHFSGNTIYF. CDR3 sequence (DNA): TGTGCCAGTAGTATAGGGCATTTCTCTGGAAACACCATATATTTT.